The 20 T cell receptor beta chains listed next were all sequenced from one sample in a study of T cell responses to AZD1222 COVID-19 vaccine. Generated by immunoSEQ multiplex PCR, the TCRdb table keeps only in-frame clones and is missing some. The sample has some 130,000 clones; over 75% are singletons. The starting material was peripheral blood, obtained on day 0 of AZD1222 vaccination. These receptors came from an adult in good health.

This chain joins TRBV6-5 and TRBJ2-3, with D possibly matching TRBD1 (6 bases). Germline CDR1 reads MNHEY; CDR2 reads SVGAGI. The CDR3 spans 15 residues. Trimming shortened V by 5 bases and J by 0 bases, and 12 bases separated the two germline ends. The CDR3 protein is CASSPRGQSTDTQYF. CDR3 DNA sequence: TGTGCCAGCAGTCCCCGAGGACAGAGCACAGATACGCAGTATTTT.

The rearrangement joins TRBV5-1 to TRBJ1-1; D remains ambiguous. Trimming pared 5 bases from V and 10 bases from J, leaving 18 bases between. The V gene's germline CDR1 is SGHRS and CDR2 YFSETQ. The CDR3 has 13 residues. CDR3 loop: CASRAAASVGAFF. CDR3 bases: TGCGCCAGCAGGGCTGCGGCTTCGGTCGGAGCTTTCTTT.

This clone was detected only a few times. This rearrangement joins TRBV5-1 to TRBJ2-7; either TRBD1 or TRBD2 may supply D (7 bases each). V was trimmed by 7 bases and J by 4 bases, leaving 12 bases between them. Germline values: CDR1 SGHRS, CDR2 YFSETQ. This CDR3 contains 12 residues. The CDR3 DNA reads TGCGCCAGCTACAGGGGAGGGTACGAGCAGTACTTC. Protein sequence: CASYRGGYEQYF.

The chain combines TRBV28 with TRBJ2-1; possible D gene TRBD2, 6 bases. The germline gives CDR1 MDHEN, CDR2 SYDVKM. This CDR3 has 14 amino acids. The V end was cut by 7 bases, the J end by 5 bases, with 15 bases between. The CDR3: CASILAGSHNEQFF. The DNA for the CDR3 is TGTGCCAGCATCCTGGCCGGGAGCCACAATGAGCAGTTCTTC.

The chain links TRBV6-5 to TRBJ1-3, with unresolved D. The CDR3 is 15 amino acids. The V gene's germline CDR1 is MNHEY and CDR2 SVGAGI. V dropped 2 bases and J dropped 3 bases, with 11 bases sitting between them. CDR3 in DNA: TGTGCCAGCAGTTACCTGGACGGGCTTGGAAACACCATATATTTT. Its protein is CASSYLDGLGNTIYF.

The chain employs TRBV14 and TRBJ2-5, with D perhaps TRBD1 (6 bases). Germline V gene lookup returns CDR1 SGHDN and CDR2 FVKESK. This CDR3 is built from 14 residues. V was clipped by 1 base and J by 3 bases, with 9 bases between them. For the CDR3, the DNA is TGTGCCAGCAGCCAAGCAGGGGTGGAAGAGACCCAGTACTTC. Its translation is CASSQAGVEETQYF.

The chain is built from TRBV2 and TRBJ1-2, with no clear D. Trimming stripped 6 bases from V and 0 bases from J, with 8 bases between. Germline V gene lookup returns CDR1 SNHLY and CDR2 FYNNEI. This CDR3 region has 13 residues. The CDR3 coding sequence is TGTGCCAGCAGAAAACCAGCTAACTATGGCTACACCTTC. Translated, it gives CASRKPANYGYTF.

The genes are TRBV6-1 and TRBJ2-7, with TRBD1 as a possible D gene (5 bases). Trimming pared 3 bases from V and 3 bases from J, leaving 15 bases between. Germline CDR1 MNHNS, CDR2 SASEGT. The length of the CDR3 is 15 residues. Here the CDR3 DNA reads TGTGCCAGCAGTGATGGCCAGGGCCTTATCTACGAGCAGTACTTC. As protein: CASSDGQGLIYEQYF.

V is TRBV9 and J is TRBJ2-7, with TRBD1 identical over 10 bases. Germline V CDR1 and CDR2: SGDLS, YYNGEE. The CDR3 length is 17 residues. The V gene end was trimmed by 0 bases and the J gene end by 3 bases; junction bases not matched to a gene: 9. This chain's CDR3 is CASSVAPGTGVYYEQYF. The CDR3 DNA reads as TGTGCCAGCAGCGTAGCACCCGGGACAGGGGTATACTACGAGCAGTACTTC.

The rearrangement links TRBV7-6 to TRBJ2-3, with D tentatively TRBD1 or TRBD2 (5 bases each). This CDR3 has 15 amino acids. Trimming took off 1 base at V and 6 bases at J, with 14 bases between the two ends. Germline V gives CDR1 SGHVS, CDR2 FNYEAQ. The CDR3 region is CASSLEGVEGDTQYF. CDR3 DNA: TGTGCCAGCAGCTTAGAAGGGGTTGAGGGGGATACGCAGTATTTT.

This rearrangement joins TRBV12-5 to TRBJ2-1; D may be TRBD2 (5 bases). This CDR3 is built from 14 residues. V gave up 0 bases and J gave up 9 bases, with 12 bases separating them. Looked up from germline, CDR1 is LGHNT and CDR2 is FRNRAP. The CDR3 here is CASGLVFPEGEQFF. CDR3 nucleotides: TGTGCTAGTGGTTTGGTTTTTCCAGAGGGTGAGCAGTTCTTC. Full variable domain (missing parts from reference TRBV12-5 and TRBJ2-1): DARVTQTPRHKVTEMGQEVTMRCQPILGHNTVFWYRQTMMQGLELLAYFRNRAPLDDSGMPKDRFSAEMPDATLATLKIQPSEPRDSAVYFCASGLVFPEGEQFFGPGTRLTVL.

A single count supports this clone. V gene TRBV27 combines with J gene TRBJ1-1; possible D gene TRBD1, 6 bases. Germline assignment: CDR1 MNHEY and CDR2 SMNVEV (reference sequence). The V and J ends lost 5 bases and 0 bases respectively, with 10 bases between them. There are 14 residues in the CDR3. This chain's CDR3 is CASSPGVLNTEAFF. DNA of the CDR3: TGTGCCAGCAGTCCAGGGGTGTTGAACACTGAAGCTTTCTTT.

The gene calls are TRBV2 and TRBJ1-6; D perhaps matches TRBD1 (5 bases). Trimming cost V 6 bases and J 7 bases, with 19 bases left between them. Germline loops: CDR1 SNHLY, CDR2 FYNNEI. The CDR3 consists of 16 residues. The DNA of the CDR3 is TGTGCCAGCAGCGGGGGTAAAGGGCTTTTGAATTCACCCCTCCACTTT. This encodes CASSGGKGLLNSPLHF. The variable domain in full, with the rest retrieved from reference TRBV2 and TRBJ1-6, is EPEVTQTPSHQVTQMGQEVILRCVPISNHLYFYWYRQILGQKVEFLVSFYNNEISEKSEIFDDQFSVERPDGSNFTLKIRSTKLEDSAMYFCASSGGKGLLNSPLHFGNGTRLTVT.

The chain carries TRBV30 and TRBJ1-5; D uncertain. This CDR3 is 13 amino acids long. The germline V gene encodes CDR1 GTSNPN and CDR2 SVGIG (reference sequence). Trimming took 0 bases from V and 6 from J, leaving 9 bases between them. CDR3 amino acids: CAWSVNEFQPQHF. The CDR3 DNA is TGTGCCTGGAGTGTAAACGAATTTCAGCCCCAGCATTTT. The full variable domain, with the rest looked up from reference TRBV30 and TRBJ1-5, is SQTIHQWPATLVQPVGSPLSLECTVEGTSNPNLYWYRQAAGRGLQLLFYSVGIGQISSEVPQNLSASRPQDRQFILSSKKLLLSDSGFYLCAWSVNEFQPQHFGDGTRLSIL.

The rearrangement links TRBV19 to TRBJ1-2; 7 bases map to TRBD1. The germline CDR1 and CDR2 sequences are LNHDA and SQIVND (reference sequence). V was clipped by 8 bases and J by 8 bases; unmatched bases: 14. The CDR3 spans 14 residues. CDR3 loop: CASRETGASRGYTF. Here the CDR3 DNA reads TGTGCCAGTCGGGAAACAGGGGCAAGCAGGGGCTACACCTTC.

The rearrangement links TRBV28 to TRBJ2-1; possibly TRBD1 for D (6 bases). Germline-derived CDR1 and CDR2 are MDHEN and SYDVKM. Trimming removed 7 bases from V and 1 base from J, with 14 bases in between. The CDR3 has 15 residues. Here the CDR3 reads CASTSGTLSYNEQFF. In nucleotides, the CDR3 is TGTGCCAGCACCTCCGGGACACTTTCCTACAATGAGCAGTTCTTC.

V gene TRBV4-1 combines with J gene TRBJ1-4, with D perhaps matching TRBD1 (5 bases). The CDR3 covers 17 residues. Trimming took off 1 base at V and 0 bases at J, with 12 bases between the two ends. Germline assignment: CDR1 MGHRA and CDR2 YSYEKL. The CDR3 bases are TGCGCCAGCAGCCAAGTCAGGCAGGGTTCAACTAATGAAAAACTGTTTTTT. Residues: CASSQVRQGSTNEKLFF.

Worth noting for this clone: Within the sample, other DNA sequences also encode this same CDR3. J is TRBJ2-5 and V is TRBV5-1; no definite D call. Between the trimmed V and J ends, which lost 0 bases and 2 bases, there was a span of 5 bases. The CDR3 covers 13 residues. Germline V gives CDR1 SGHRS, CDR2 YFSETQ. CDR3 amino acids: CASSLGQQETQYF. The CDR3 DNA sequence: TGCGCCAGCAGCTTGGGGCAGCAAGAGACCCAGTACTTC. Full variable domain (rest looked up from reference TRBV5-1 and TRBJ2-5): KAGVTQTPRYLIKTRGQQVTLSCSPISGHRSVSWYQQTPGQGLQFLFEYFSETQRNKGNFPGRFSGRQFSNSRSEMNVSTLELGDSALYLCASSLGQQETQYFGPGTRLLVL.

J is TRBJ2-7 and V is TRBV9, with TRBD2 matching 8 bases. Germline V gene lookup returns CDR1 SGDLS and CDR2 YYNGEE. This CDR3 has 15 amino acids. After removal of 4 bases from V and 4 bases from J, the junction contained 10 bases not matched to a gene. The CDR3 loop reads CASSLGGLAVYEQYF. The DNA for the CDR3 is TGTGCCAGCAGCTTGGGAGGACTAGCCGTATACGAGCAGTACTTC.

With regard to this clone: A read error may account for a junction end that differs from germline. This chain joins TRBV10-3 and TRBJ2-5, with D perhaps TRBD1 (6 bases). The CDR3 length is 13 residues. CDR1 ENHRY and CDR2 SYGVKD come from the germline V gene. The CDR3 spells CAISAGEQETQYF. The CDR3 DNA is TGTGCGATCAGTGCAGGGGAGCAAGAGACCCAGTACTTC.